The 15 T cell receptor beta chains given below trace back to one sample, sequenced in a study of blood T cell repertoires in COVID-19. Sequenced by immunoSEQ multiplex PCR; TCRdb stores in-frame clones only, minus some. The sample has roughly 250,000 clones; 70% to 90% are singletons. Input material: PBMCs or T cells enriched from blood (not recorded which). The receptors here all came from a woman between 45 and 60 years old who had recovered from COVID-19.

The rearrangement links TRBV15 to TRBJ2-5; maybe TRBD1 (5 bases). CDR3 length equals 13 residues. Germline V gives CDR1 LNHNV, CDR2 YYDKDF (reference sequence). The germline V and J ends were trimmed by 0 bases and 5 bases, with 7 bases remaining between them. Here the CDR3 reads CATSRDRVETQYF. CDR3 in DNA: TGTGCCACCAGCAGAGACAGGGTCGAGACCCAGTACTTC.

The chain combines TRBV28 with TRBJ1-6; 7 nucleotides agree with TRBD1. The V segment lost 5 bases and the J segment 10 bases; nucleotides outside the gene matches: 5. The length of the CDR3 is 13 residues. Germline V gene sequence: CDR1 MDHEN, CDR2 SYDVKM. The CDR3 spells CASSPDRVSPLHF. The CDR3 DNA is TGTGCCAGCAGTCCTGACAGGGTGTCACCCCTCCACTTT. Based on the CDR3 plus reference TRBV28 and TRBJ1-6, the full variable domain is DVKVTQSSRYLVKRTGEKVFLECVQDMDHENMFWYRQDPGLGLRLIYFSYDVKMKEKGDIPEGYSVSREKKERFSLILESASTNQTSMYLCASSPDRVSPLHFGNGTRLTVT.

The rearrangement joins TRBV28 to TRBJ2-1; D unresolved. Trimming removed 3 bases from V and 7 bases from J, with 4 bases in between. This CDR3 has 11 amino acids. Germline V gives CDR1 MDHEN, CDR2 SYDVKM. This CDR3 is CASSFYNEQFF. In DNA form, the CDR3 reads TGTGCCAGCAGTTTTTATAATGAGCAGTTCTTC.

The rearrangement joins TRBV5-5 to TRBJ1-1; D possibly corresponds to TRBD1 (6 bases). The germline gives CDR1 SGHKS, CDR2 YYEKEE (reference sequence). V dropped 3 bases and J dropped 4 bases, with 10 bases sitting between them. The CDR3 is 13 amino acids. The DNA for the CDR3 is TGTGCCAGCAGCTGGGGCAGGGGCACTGAAGCTTTCTTT. Its protein product is CASSWGRGTEAFF. Using reference TRBV5-5 and TRBJ1-1 for the parts outside the CDR3, the full variable domain is DAGVTQSPTHLIKTRGQQVTLRCSPISGHKSVSWYQQVLGQGPQFIFQYYEKEERGRGNFPDRFSARQFPNYSSELNVNALLLGDSALYLCASSWGRGTEAFFGQGTRLTVV.

The chain uses TRBV2 and TRBJ1-1; D gene unclear. Germline CDR1 SNHLY, CDR2 FYNNEI. V lost 5 bases and J 1 base, leaving 8 bases between the germline ends. The CDR3 is 13 amino acids. The CDR3 sequence: CASSFTENTEAFF. For the CDR3, the DNA is TGTGCCAGCAGTTTTACAGAGAACACTGAAGCTTTCTTT. The entire variable domain, with the rest obtained from reference TRBV2 and TRBJ1-1, is as follows: EPEVTQTPSHQVTQMGQEVILRCVPISNHLYFYWYRQILGQKVEFLVSFYNNEISEKSEIFDDQFSVERPDGSNFTLKIRSTKLEDSAMYFCASSFTENTEAFFGQGTRLTVV.

This clone came up a few times. V usage is TRBV27 and J usage is TRBJ1-2; D is ambiguous. The CDR3 covers 15 residues. CDR1 is MNHEY and CDR2 is SMNVEV in the germline V gene (reference sequence). V dropped 0 bases and J dropped 0 bases, with 8 bases sitting between them. DNA for the CDR3: TGTGCCAGCAGTTTATCGAGTGGAGCTAACTATGGCTACACCTTC. This codes for CASSLSSGANYGYTF.

This chain connects TRBV3-1 (or the pseudogene TRBV3-2) to TRBJ2-7, with TRBD2 matching over 7 bases. Germline V lookup: CDR1 LGHDT, CDR2 YNNKEL (reference sequence). The CDR3 contains 16 residues. The V segment lost 0 bases and the J segment 2 bases; nucleotides outside the gene matches: 7. The CDR3 nucleotides read TGTGCCAGCAGCCAAGATAGGGCGGGAGCCACCTACGAGCAGTACTTC. Translation: CASSQDRAGATYEQYF.

J is TRBJ1-6 and V is TRBV2, with TRBD1 matching 8 bases. Looked up from germline, CDR1 is SNHLY and CDR2 is FYNNEI. The CDR3 consists of 16 residues. V lost 8 bases to trimming and J lost 9 bases; unmatched junction nucleotides: 15. The CDR3: CASSSQKPGGRSPLHF. The CDR3 coding sequence is TGTGCCAGCTCCTCCCAAAAGCCAGGGGGCCGTTCACCCCTCCACTTT. The complete variable domain, with remaining parts taken from reference TRBV2 and TRBJ1-6, reads EPEVTQTPSHQVTQMGQEVILRCVPISNHLYFYWYRQILGQKVEFLVSFYNNEISEKSEIFDDQFSVERPDGSNFTLKIRSTKLEDSAMYFCASSSQKPGGRSPLHFGNGTRLTVT.

For this clone: Other DNA sequences of this sample code for an identical CDR3. The rearrangement uses TRBV5-4 and TRBJ1-5; possibly TRBD1 for D (5 bases). Trimming took 0 bases from V and 4 from J, leaving 8 bases between them. This CDR3 is 14 amino acids long. The germline CDR1 and CDR2 sequences are SGHNT and YYREEE (reference sequence). The CDR3 sequence is CASSLDGGNQPQHF. The DNA for the CDR3 is TGTGCCAGCAGCTTGGATGGGGGGAATCAGCCCCAGCATTTT.

The V call is TRBV28, the J call TRBJ1-2; no firm D call. CDR1 and CDR2 from the germline V gene are MDHEN and SYDVKM. CDR3 size: 14 residues. V was cut by 4 bases and J by 2 bases, with 11 bases left in between. The CDR3 loop reads CASSSPGGNYGYTF. CDR3 nucleotide sequence: TGTGCCAGCAGTTCCCCAGGCGGGAACTATGGCTACACCTTC.

The CDR3 loop reads CASSIQGAVGNTIYF. DNA of the CDR3: TGTGCCAGTAGTATTCAGGGGGCGGTTGGAAACACCATATATTTT. V gene TRBV19 combines with J gene TRBJ1-3; 8 nucleotides agree with TRBD1. Germline V lookup: CDR1 LNHDA, CDR2 SQIVND (reference sequence). With V trimmed by 3 bases and J by 3 bases, 4 bases remained unmatched. The CDR3 is 15 residues long.

Comments on this clone: This same CDR3 is encoded by further DNA sequences in the sample. The J gene is TRBJ2-7, the V gene TRBV3-1 (or the pseudogene TRBV3-2); 8 positions agree with TRBD2. With V trimmed by 6 bases and J by 0 bases, 7 bases remained unmatched. Germline CDR1 reads LGHDT; CDR2 reads YNNKEL (reference sequence). CDR3 length: 15 amino acids. CDR3 amino acids: CASSYAGTSSYEQYF. The CDR3 region has the DNA TGTGCCAGCAGTTATGCCGGGACTAGCTCCTACGAGCAGTACTTC.

The rearrangement joins TRBV9 to TRBJ1-4; 9 bases agree with TRBD1. Per germline, CDR1 SGDLS and CDR2 YYNGEE. The CDR3 consists of 15 residues. Trimming at V came to 4 bases and at J to 7 bases, leaving 8 bases not matched to a gene. CDR3 in DNA: TGTGCCAGCAGCCCCTGGGACAGGGTATCTGAAAAACTGTTTTTT. Protein sequence: CASSPWDRVSEKLFF. The full variable domain, completed using reference TRBV9 and TRBJ1-4, is DSGVTQTPKHLITATGQRVTLRCSPRSGDLSVYWYQQSLDQGLQFLIQYYNGEERAKGNILERFSAQQFPDLHSELNLSSLELGDSALYFCASSPWDRVSEKLFFGSGTQLSVL.

The V and J genes are TRBV11-3 and TRBJ1-1; D gene uncertain. There are 13 residues in the CDR3. Trimming shortened V by 5 bases and J by 4 bases, and 11 bases separated the two germline ends. CDR1 and CDR2 from the germline V gene are SGHNT and YENEEA. CDR3 DNA: TGTGCCAGCAGCATACTTTCTGGCACTGAAGCTTTCTTT. It encodes CASSILSGTEAFF.

Concerning this clone: The sample holds other DNA sequences that translate to the same CDR3. The chain joins TRBV9 to TRBJ2-1; 7 bases match TRBD2. CDR1 is SGDLS and CDR2 is YYNGEE in the germline V gene. The ends lost 4 bases at V and 4 bases at J; junction bases unmatched: 5. The CDR3 covers 14 residues. As DNA, the CDR3 is TGTGCCAGCAGCCCCAGCGGGGCATACAATGAGCAGTTCTTC. This translates into CASSPSGAYNEQFF. The full variable domain, rest sourced from reference TRBV9 and TRBJ2-1, is DSGVTQTPKHLITATGQRVTLRCSPRSGDLSVYWYQQSLDQGLQFLIQYYNGEERAKGNILERFSAQQFPDLHSELNLSSLELGDSALYFCASSPSGAYNEQFFGPGTRLTVL.